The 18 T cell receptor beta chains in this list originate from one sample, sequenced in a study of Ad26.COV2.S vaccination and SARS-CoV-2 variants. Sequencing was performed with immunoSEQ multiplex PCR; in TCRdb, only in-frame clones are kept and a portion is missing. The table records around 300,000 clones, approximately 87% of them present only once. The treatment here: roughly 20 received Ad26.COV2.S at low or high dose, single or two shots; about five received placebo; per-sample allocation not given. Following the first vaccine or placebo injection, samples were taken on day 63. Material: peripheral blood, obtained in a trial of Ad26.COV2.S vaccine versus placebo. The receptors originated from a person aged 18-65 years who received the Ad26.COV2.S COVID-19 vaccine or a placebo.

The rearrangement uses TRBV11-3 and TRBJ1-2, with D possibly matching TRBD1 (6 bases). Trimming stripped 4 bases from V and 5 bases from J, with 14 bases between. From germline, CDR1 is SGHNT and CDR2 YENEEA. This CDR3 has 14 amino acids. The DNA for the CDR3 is TGTGCCAGCAGCTCCACCCCAGGGGTGTATGGCTACACCTTC. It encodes CASSSTPGVYGYTF.

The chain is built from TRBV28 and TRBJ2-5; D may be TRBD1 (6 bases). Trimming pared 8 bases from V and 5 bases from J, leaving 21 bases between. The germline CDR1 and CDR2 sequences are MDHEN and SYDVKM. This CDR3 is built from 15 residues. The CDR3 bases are TGTGCCAGCGGCCCCGGGACACCGTTCGGGGAGACCCAGTACTTC. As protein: CASGPGTPFGETQYF.

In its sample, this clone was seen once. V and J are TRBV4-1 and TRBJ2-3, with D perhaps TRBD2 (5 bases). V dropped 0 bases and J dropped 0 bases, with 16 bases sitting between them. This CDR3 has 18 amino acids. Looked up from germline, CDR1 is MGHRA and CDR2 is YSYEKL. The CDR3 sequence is CASSQDGPLAASTDTQYF. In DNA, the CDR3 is TGCGCCAGCAGCCAAGATGGGCCTCTAGCTGCTAGCACAGATACGCAGTATTTT.

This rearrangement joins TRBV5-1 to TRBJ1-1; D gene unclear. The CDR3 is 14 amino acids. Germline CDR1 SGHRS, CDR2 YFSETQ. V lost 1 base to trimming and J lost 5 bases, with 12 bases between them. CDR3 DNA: TGCGCCAGCAGCTTGCGGCACGACCCGACTGAAGCTTTCTTT. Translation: CASSLRHDPTEAFF.

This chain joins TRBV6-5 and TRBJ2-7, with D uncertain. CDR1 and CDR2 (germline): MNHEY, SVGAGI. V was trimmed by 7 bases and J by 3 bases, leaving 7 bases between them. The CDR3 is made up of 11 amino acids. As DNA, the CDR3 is TGTGCCAGCATGATCTTCTACGAGCAGTACTTC. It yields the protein CASMIFYEQYF.

CDR3: CASRGAASSYEQYV. The CDR3 bases are TGTGCCAGCAGAGGCGCAGCGAGCTCCTACGAGCAGTACGTC. The rearrangement uses TRBV28 and TRBJ2-7; the D is unclear. The germline V gene has CDR1 MDHEN and CDR2 SYDVKM. The CDR3 is made up of 14 amino acids. Trimming left V 6 bases short and J 0 bases short, with 12 bases between.

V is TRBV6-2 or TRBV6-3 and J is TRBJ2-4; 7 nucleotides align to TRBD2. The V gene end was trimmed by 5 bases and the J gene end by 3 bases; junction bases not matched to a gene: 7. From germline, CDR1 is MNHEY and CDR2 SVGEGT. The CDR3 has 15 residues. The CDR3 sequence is CASSLRGGDKNIQYF. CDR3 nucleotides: TGTGCCAGCAGTCTCCGGGGAGGGGACAAAAACATTCAGTACTTC.

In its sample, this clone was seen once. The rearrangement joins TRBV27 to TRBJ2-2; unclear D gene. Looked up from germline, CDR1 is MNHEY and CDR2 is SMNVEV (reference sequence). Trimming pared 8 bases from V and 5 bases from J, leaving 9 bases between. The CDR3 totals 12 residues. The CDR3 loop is CASSVGTGELFF. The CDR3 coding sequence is TGTGCCAGCTCCGTTGGGACCGGGGAGCTGTTTTTT.

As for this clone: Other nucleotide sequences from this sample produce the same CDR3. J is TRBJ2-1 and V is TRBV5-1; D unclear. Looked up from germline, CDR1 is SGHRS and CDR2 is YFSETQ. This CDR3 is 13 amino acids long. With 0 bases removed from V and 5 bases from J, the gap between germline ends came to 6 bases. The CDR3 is CASSLGPNNEQFF. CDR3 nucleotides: TGCGCCAGCAGCTTGGGGCCTAACAATGAGCAGTTCTTC.

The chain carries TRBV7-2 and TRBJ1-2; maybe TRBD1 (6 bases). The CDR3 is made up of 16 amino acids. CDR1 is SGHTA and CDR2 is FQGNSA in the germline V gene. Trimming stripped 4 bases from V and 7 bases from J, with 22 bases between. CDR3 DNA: TGTGCCAGCAGCTCCCAAGGGGTCGGGGGGCGAGGTGGCTACACCTTC. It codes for CASSSQGVGGRGGYTF.

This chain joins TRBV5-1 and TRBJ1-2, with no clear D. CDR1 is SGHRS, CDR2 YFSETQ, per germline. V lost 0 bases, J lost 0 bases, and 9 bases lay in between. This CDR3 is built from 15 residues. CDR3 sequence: CASSLEVAANYGYTF. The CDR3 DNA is TGCGCCAGCAGCTTGGAGGTAGCAGCTAACTATGGCTACACCTTC.

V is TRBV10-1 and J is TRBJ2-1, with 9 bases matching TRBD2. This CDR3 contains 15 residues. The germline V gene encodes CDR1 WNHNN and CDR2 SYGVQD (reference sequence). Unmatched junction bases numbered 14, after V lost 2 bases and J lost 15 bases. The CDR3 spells CASSETGPAGGHWFF. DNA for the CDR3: TGCGCCAGCAGTGAGACGGGTCCGGCGGGGGGGCATTGGTTCTTC.

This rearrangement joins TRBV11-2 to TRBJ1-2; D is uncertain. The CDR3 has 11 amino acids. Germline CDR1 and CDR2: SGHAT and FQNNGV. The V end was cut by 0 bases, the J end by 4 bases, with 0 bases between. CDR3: CASSLDYGYTF. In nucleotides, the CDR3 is TGTGCCAGCAGCTTAGACTATGGCTACACCTTC. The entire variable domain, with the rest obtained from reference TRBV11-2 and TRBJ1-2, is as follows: EAGVAQSPRYKIIEKRQSVAFWCNPISGHATLYWYQQILGQGPKLLIQFQNNGVVDDSQLPKDRFSAERLKGVDSTLKIQPAKLEDSAVYLCASSLDYGYTFGSGTRLTVV.

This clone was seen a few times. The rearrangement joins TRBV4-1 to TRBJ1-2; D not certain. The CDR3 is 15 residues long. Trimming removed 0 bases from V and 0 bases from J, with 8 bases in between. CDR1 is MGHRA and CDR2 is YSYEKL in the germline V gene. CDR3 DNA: TGCGCCAGCAGCCAAGAACATGGAACTAACTATGGCTACACCTTC. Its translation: CASSQEHGTNYGYTF.

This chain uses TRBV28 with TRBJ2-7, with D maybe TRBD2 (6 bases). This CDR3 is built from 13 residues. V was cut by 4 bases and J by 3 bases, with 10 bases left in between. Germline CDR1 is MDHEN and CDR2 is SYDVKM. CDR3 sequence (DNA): TGTGCCAGCAGTTCGGGACTTCTCTACGAGCAGTACGTC. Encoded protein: CASSSGLLYEQYV.

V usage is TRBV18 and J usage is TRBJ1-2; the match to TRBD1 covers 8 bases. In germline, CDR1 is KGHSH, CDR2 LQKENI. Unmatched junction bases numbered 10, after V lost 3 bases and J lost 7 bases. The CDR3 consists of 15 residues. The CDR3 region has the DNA TGTGCCAGCTCACCGCCGGGCCGACAGGGGTTTGGCTACACCTTC. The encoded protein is CASSPPGRQGFGYTF.

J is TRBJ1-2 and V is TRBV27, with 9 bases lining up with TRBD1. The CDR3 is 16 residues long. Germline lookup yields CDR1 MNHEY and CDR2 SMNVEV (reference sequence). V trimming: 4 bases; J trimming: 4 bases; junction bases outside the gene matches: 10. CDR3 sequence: CASSSTGTGTFYGYTF. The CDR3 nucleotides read TGTGCCAGCAGTTCCACCGGGACAGGGACATTCTATGGCTACACCTTC.

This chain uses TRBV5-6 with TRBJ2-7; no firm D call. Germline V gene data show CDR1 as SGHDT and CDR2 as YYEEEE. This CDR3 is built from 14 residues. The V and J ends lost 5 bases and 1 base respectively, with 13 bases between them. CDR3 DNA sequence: TGTGCCAGCAGGCCCGGAGCAGCTTCCTACGAGCAGTACTTC. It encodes CASRPGAASYEQYF.